A single sample is the source of the 20 T cell receptor beta chains below, sequenced in a study of blood T cell repertoires in COVID-19. Only in-frame clones appear in the TCRdb table, and some are missing; sequencing was by immunoSEQ multiplex PCR. The sample includes about 140,000 clones, more than 80% seen only once; the top ten take roughly 4.3%. Sequenced material: PBMCs or T cells enriched from blood (not recorded which). The receptors here all came from a man in his fifties or sixties who had recovered from COVID-19.

Remarks on this clone: Other DNA sequences in the same sample also yield this CDR3. The rearrangement links TRBV28 to TRBJ2-7; perhaps TRBD2 as D (5 bases). This CDR3 has 12 amino acids. In germline, CDR1 is MDHEN, CDR2 SYDVKM. Deletions cut 3 bases from V and 4 bases from J, with 7 bases between. The CDR3, as DNA: TGTGCCAGCAGTTTGCGAGGGTACGAGCAGTACTTC. Amino acid sequence: CASSLRGYEQYF.

This clone turned up a few times. CDR3 in DNA: TGTGCCAGTAGTGTCACTAGCGGGGGAAGGGCAGATACGCAGTATTTT. Its protein product is CASSVTSGGRADTQYF. The chain combines TRBV19 with TRBJ2-3, with 11 nucleotides matching TRBD2. The CDR3 sequence is 16 residues long. The V gene's germline CDR1 is LNHDA and CDR2 SQIVND (reference sequence). With 5 bases clipped from V and 4 bases from J, the junction kept 8 bases outside the gene matches.

The gene calls are TRBV10-1 and TRBJ2-2, with 13 positions matching TRBD2. Trimming cost V 0 bases and J 4 bases; bases outside gene matches: 5. In germline, CDR1 is WNHNN, CDR2 SYGVQD (reference sequence). The CDR3 loop spans 18 amino acids. The CDR3 sequence: CASSESLAGGPGTGELFF. DNA for the CDR3: TGCGCCAGCAGTGAGTCACTAGCGGGAGGGCCGGGCACCGGGGAGCTGTTTTTT.

This chain joins TRBV5-8 and TRBJ2-2, with D maybe TRBD2 (6 bases). Germline CDR1 reads SGHTS; CDR2 reads YDEGEE. CDR3 length: 17 residues. Trimming stripped 0 bases from V and 4 bases from J, with 16 bases between. The DNA for the CDR3 is TGTGCCAGCAGCTTGGCGGAGGGATACCCGGCCACCGGGGAGCTGTTTTTT. Translated, it gives CASSLAEGYPATGELFF.

This sequence joins TRBV18 and TRBJ2-7; 7 bases agree with TRBD2. CDR1 is KGHSH and CDR2 is LQKENI in the germline V gene. The length of the CDR3 is 16 residues. V trimming: 0 bases; J trimming: 0 bases; junction bases outside the gene matches: 5. The CDR3 DNA sequence: TGTGCCAGCTCACCACCGTCACGGGAGGTCTCCTACGAGCAGTACTTC. As protein: CASSPPSREVSYEQYF.

This chain joins TRBV27 and TRBJ1-1, with unresolved D. The CDR3 is 13 amino acids. In germline, CDR1 is MNHEY, CDR2 SMNVEV (reference sequence). V lost 2 bases, J lost 6 bases, and 10 bases lay in between. This CDR3 is CASSLTSRAEAFF. DNA for the CDR3: TGTGCCAGCAGTTTAACGTCTCGCGCTGAAGCTTTCTTT.

This clone was counted a few times. The chain recombines TRBV12-3 or TRBV12-4 with TRBJ2-1, with D hard to call. The CDR3 loop spans 11 amino acids. V was cut by 6 bases and J by 2 bases, with 2 bases left in between. In nucleotides, the CDR3 is TGTGCCAGCAGCACCTACAATGAGCAGTTCTTC. It yields the protein CASSTYNEQFF.

J is TRBJ1-4 and V is TRBV28, with D unresolved. Trimming took off 8 bases at V and 8 bases at J, with 9 bases between the two ends. The CDR3 contains 11 residues. Per the germline V gene, CDR1 is MDHEN and CDR2 is SYDVKM. The CDR3 sequence: CASRGREKLFF. In DNA, the CDR3 is TGTGCCAGCCGGGGTAGGGAAAAACTGTTTTTT.

V usage is TRBV20-1 and J usage is TRBJ2-2; 7 nucleotides agree with TRBD2. Germline CDR1 reads DFQATT; CDR2 reads SNEGSKA (reference sequence). The CDR3 runs to 14 residues. J lost 1 base, V lost 3 bases, and 2 bases had no gene match. The CDR3 sequence: CSASSGRNTGELFF. CDR3 sequence (DNA): TGCAGTGCTAGTAGCGGGCGGAACACCGGGGAGCTGTTTTTT.

The chain couples TRBV9 to TRBJ2-7, with a tentative D call TRBD1 (6 bases). There are 14 residues in the CDR3. Germline CDR1 SGDLS, CDR2 YYNGEE. V was cut by 4 bases and J by 6 bases, with 17 bases left in between. This CDR3 is CASSPRTARSEQYF. The CDR3 DNA reads TGTGCCAGCAGCCCGCGGACAGCCCGTAGCGAGCAGTACTTC.

The CDR3 nucleotides are TGTGCCAGCCGTCGAGGACAGCTCAATGAGCAGTTCTTC. Its protein product is CASRRGQLNEQFF. The chain employs TRBV3-1 (or the pseudogene TRBV3-2) and TRBJ2-1; D perhaps matches TRBD1 (6 bases). V was clipped by 8 bases and J by 6 bases, with 14 bases between them. The CDR3 runs to 13 residues. Germline V CDR1 and CDR2: LGHDT, YNNKEL (reference sequence).

This sequence joins TRBV4-1 and TRBJ1-5; 9 bases fit TRBD1. The V and J ends lost 3 bases and 4 bases, in that order; junction bases with no gene match: 10. The CDR3 is 17 residues long. In germline, CDR1 is MGHRA, CDR2 YSYEKL. The CDR3 loop reads CASSHGVIGTGNQPQHF. CDR3 nucleotide sequence: TGCGCCAGCAGCCATGGCGTCATAGGGACAGGGAATCAGCCCCAGCATTTT.

The rearrangement links TRBV27 to TRBJ1-6; 7 bases line up with TRBD1. Germline V gene data show CDR1 as MNHEY and CDR2 as SMNVEV (reference sequence). Trimming at V came to 8 bases and at J to 9 bases, leaving 4 bases not matched to a gene. CDR3 length equals 12 residues. CDR3 bases: TGTGCCAGCGCTTCAGGGGGTTCACCCCTCCACTTT. The encoded protein is CASASGGSPLHF.

In its sample, this clone was seen a few times. V is TRBV5-6 and J is TRBJ2-2, with 7 nucleotides matching TRBD2. Per the germline V gene, CDR1 is SGHDT and CDR2 is YYEEEE. V shed 4 bases, J shed 9 bases, and the junction held 12 bases outside the gene matches. CDR3 size: 15 residues. The CDR3 nucleotides read TGTGCCAGCAGCCCCGGCGTAGCGGGTGGGCGGGAGCTGTTTTTT. Encoded protein: CASSPGVAGGRELFF. The complete variable domain, with remaining parts taken from reference TRBV5-6 and TRBJ2-2, reads DAGVTQSPTHLIKTRGQQVTLRCSPKSGHDTVSWYQQALGQGPQFIFQYYEEEERQRGNFPDRFSGHQFPNYSSELNVNALLLGDSALYLCASSPGVAGGRELFFGEGSRLTVL.

The CDR3: CASSSYPGQANTEAFF. The DNA for the CDR3 is TGTGCCAGCAGTTCTTACCCGGGACAGGCTAACACTGAAGCTTTCTTT. The chain couples TRBV28 to TRBJ1-1; 8 bases line up with TRBD1. This CDR3 contains 16 residues. With V trimmed by 4 bases and J by 2 bases, 9 bases remained unmatched. Per the germline V gene, CDR1 is MDHEN and CDR2 is SYDVKM.

This clone was found once. The chain couples TRBV4-2 to TRBJ1-4, with unresolved D. V lost 0 bases and J 0 bases, leaving 8 bases between the germline ends. Germline-derived CDR1 and CDR2 are LGHNA and YNFKEQ. The CDR3 totals 16 residues. The CDR3 nucleotides are TGTGCCAGCAGCCAAGATTGGAGGGCAACTAATGAAAAACTGTTTTTT. Its protein product is CASSQDWRATNEKLFF.

The chain is built from TRBV2 and TRBJ2-4; possibly TRBD1 for D (6 bases). Germline CDR1 is SNHLY and CDR2 is FYNNEI. The CDR3 sequence is 15 residues long. Trimming stripped 4 bases from V and 0 bases from J, with 10 bases between. The CDR3 nucleotides are TGTGCCAGCAGTGTCTCCAGGGGAGCCAAAAACATTCAGTACTTC. Its translation: CASSVSRGAKNIQYF. Full variable domain (outside the CDR3, taken from reference TRBV2 and TRBJ2-4): EPEVTQTPSHQVTQMGQEVILRCVPISNHLYFYWYRQILGQKVEFLVSFYNNEISEKSEIFDDQFSVERPDGSNFTLKIRSTKLEDSAMYFCASSVSRGAKNIQYFGAGTRLSVL.

This clone came up once. This chain connects TRBV19 to TRBJ1-1; the D gene is possibly TRBD1 (6 bases). The CDR3 totals 12 residues. The ends were cut back, 6 bases at V and 4 bases at J, with 9 bases in the middle. Per the germline V gene, CDR1 is LNHDA and CDR2 is SQIVND (reference sequence). The CDR3 sequence is CASRQGFTEAFF. Written as DNA, the CDR3 is TGTGCCAGTAGACAGGGCTTCACTGAAGCTTTCTTT.

The rearrangement uses TRBV5-4 and TRBJ2-1; 8 nucleotides line up with TRBD2. The CDR3 runs to 17 residues. After removal of 0 bases from V and 4 bases from J, the junction contained 9 bases not matched to a gene. Germline lookup yields CDR1 SGHNT and CDR2 YYREEE (reference sequence). DNA for the CDR3: TGTGCCAGCAGCTTGGGGTCCGGAGGACTAGCATACAATGAGCAGTTCTTC. Translated, it gives CASSLGSGGLAYNEQFF.

The chain recombines TRBV14 with TRBJ1-3; D is perhaps TRBD1 (5 bases). Looked up from germline, CDR1 is SGHDN and CDR2 is FVKESK. Trimming left V 0 bases short and J 1 base short, with 16 bases between. CDR3 size: 18 residues. For the CDR3, the DNA is TGTGCCAGCAGCCAAGATCAACGGGGGTGGTTGTCTGGAAACACCATATATTTT. It specifies CASSQDQRGWLSGNTIYF.